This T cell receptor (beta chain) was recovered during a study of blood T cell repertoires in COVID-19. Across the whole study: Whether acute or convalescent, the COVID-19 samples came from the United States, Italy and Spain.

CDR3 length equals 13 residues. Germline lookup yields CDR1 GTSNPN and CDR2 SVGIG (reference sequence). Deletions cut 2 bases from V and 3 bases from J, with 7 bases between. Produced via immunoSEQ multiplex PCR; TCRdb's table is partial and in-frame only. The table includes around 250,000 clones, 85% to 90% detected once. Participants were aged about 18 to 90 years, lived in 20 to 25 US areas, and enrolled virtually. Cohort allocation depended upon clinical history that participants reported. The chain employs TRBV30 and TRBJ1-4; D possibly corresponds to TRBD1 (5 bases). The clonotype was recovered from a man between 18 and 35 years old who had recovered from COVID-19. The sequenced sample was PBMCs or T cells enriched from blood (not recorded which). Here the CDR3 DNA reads TGTGCCTGGAGTTTAGGGGCTAATGAAAAACTGTTTTTT. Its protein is CAWSLGANEKLFF.